This entry describes one TCR beta chain. Its antigen is still unknown. The treatment denotes: approximately nine-day PBMC culture with coronavirus spike peptide pools or control peptides (ViraFEST assay). Negative selection enriched CD4+ T cells from cultures at 9 to 11 days. Germline V gene lookup returns CDR1 SGHNT and CDR2 YYREEE (reference sequence). Trimming cost V 4 bases and J 3 bases; bases outside gene matches: 7. The CDR3 runs 15 residues. The source of the sample is a study of vaccination and CD4 T cells after COVID-19. Cultured CD4+ T cell DNA was sequenced using the Oncomine TCR Beta short-read assay. Each CDR3 protein gets one entry after TCRdb re-called the PCR reads with MiXCR. The data hold approximately 2,300 distinct CDR3 sequences, with about 24% observed a single time.

The chain links TRBV5-4 to TRBJ2-7; TRBD2 matches 10 bases. The sequence derives from a human donor who had recovered from COVID-19. Here the sequenced sample was CD4+ T cells from blood, cultured in vitro, taken after SARS-CoV-2 vaccination. The DNA of the CDR3 is TGTGCCAGCAGCCGCAAGAGCGGGGGGGACTACGAGCAGTACTTC. The encoded protein is CASSRKSGGDYEQYF.